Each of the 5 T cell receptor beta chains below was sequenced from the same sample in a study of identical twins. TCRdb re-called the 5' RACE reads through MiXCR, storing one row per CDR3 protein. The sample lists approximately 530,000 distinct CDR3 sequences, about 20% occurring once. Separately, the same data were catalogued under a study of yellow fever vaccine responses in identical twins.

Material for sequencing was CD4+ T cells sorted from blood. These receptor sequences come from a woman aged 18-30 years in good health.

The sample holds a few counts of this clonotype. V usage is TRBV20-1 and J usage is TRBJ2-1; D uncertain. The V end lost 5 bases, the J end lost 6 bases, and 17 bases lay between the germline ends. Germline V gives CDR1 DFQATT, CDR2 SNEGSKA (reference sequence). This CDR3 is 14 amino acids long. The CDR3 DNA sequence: TGCAGTGCTCCCCAGATGAGCAGTTTCAATGAGCAGTTCTTC. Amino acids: CSAPQMSSFNEQFF.

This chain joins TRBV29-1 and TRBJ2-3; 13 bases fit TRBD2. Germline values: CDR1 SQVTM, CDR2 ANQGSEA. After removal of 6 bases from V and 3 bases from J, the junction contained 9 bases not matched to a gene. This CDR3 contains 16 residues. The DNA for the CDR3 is TGCAGCGTGGGTCGACTAGCGGGAGGAGCAACAGATACGCAGTATTTT. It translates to CSVGRLAGGATDTQYF.

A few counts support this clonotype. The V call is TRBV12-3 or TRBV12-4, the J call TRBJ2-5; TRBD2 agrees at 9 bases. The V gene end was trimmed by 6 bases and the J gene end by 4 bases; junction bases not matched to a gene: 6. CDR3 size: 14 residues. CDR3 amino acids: CASSISGGSETQYF. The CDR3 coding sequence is TGTGCCAGCAGCATTAGCGGGGGTTCAGAGACCCAGTACTTC.

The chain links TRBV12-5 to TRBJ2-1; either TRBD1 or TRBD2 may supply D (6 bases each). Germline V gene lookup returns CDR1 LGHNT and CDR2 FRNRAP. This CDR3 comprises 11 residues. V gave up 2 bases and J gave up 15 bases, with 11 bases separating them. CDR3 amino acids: CASGLLEGGFF. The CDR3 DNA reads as TGTGCTAGTGGTTTGTTGGAGGGGGGGTTCTTC.

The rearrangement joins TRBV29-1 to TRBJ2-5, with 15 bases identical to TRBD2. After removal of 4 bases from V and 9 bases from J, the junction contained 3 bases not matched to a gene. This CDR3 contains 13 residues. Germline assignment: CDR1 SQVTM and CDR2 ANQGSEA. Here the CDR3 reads CSVGTSGREAQYF. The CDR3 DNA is TGCAGCGTTGGGACTAGCGGGAGGGAGGCCCAGTACTTC. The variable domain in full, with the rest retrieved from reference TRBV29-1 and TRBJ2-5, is SAVISQKPSRDICQRGTSLTIQCQVDSQVTMMFWYRQQPGQSLTLIATANQGSEATYESGFVIDKFPISRPNLTFSTLTVSNMSPEDSSIYLCSVGTSGREAQYFGPGTRLLVL.